The clone carrying this TCR beta chain was recorded at least ten times. This sample is part of a study of neurological immune-mediated disorders. MiXCR, run by TCRdb on the 5' RACE reads, gives a single entry per CDR3 protein. In the table there are 84,000 or so distinct CDR3 sequences, 3.5% to 4.5% of which are singletons. Time point indicated: longitudinal time-point 3. This receptor was taken from a woman aged 55 to 70 with multiple sclerosis. The sample consisted of PBMCs.

The DNA of the CDR3 is TGTGCCAGCAGCTCGCCCGGGACAGTCCACCGAAAGGGAGAGACCCAGTACTTC. Translating it yields CASSSPGTVHRKGETQYF. This rearrangement joins TRBV5-5 to TRBJ2-5, with 7 bases lining up with TRBD1. This CDR3 has 18 amino acids. Germline V gene data show CDR1 as SGHKS and CDR2 as YYEKEE (reference sequence). The trim removed 3 bases at V and 4 bases at J, leaving 18 bases unmatched.